The 12 T cell receptor beta chains in this list originate from one sample, sequenced in a study of cytomegalovirus exposure and HLA in healthy donors. The PCR had 60 Vbeta and 13 Jbeta primers. Here immunoSEQ multiplex PCR was the method, and the copy in TCRdb shows in-frame clones only, minus some. This table holds 90,000 to 100,000 clones, more than 60% found once. Source material: PBMCs. The source is a man between 25 and 39 years old in good health and CMV-seronegative.

The chain recombines TRBV19 with TRBJ1-1; D is undetermined. Looked up from germline, CDR1 is LNHDA and CDR2 is SQIVND (reference sequence). V lost 5 bases to trimming and J lost 1 base, with 8 bases between them. CDR3 length: 13 residues. CDR3 amino acids: CASSSLSNTEAFF. CDR3 bases: TGTGCCAGTAGTTCTCTGTCGAACACTGAAGCTTTCTTT.

The chain recombines TRBV9 with TRBJ2-5; 8 bases match TRBD1. The CDR3 extends over 15 amino acids. Germline V gene sequence: CDR1 SGDLS, CDR2 YYNGEE. V was pared by 3 bases and J by 1 base, with 5 bases of the junction left unmatched. The CDR3 coding sequence is TGTGCCAGCAGCGAGTGGACAGGGCTCCAAGAGACCCAGTACTTC. It yields the protein CASSEWTGLQETQYF.

The sample holds a few counts of this clone. The DNA of the CDR3 is TGTGCCAGCAGCCAAGGACAGGGCAGTACCGGGGAGCTGTTTTTT. Protein product: CASSQGQGSTGELFF. The chain couples TRBV14 to TRBJ2-2, with TRBD1 identical over 7 bases. The V segment lost 1 base and the J segment 5 bases; nucleotides outside the gene matches: 4. The CDR3 is 15 amino acids. Germline V gene data show CDR1 as SGHDN and CDR2 as FVKESK. Supplemented by reference TRBV14 and TRBJ2-2, the full variable domain reads EAGVTQFPSHSVIEKGQTVTLRCDPISGHDNLYWYRRVMGKEIKFLLHFVKESKQDESGMPNNRFLAERTGGTYSTLKVQPAELEDSGVYFCASSQGQGSTGELFFGEGSRLTVL.

The chain links TRBV5-5 to TRBJ1-5; TRBD1 might be the D (6 bases). Trimming shortened V by 1 base and J by 1 base, and 9 bases separated the two germline ends. This CDR3 is built from 15 residues. Germline V lookup: CDR1 SGHKS, CDR2 YYEKEE (reference sequence). CDR3 in amino acids: CASSLYTGSNQPQHF. The CDR3 DNA reads as TGTGCCAGCAGCTTGTATACAGGGAGCAATCAGCCCCAGCATTTT.

This chain uses TRBV4-1 with TRBJ1-1; 8 bases map to TRBD1. V lost 0 bases, J lost 6 bases, and 6 bases stayed unmatched. CDR1 and CDR2 (germline): MGHRA, YSYEKL. The CDR3 loop spans 15 amino acids. CDR3 sequence reads: CASSQDTGGFPEAFF. The CDR3 nucleotides are TGCGCCAGCAGCCAAGATACAGGGGGGTTCCCTGAAGCTTTCTTT.

This clone is labeled medium-sized (0.01 to 0.1%). The chain carries TRBV6-4 and TRBJ2-1; 8 bases line up with TRBD2. CDR1 MRHNA and CDR2 SNTAGT come from the germline V gene. The CDR3 runs to 15 residues. The trim removed 0 bases at V and 3 bases at J, leaving 1 base unmatched. Here the CDR3 reads CASSDSGTSYNEQFF. The CDR3 nucleotides are TGTGCCAGCAGTGACTCCGGGACTAGCTACAATGAGCAGTTCTTC.

This chain uses TRBV7-9 with TRBJ1-5; TRBD1 agrees at 7 bases. The J segment lost 5 bases and the V segment lost 5 bases, leaving 12 bases of the junction unmatched. Germline CDR1 is SEHNR and CDR2 is FQNEAQ (reference sequence). The CDR3 runs 16 residues. CDR3 amino acids: CASSTNRQGVDQPQHF. CDR3 nucleotide sequence: TGTGCCAGCAGCACTAACCGCCAGGGGGTCGATCAGCCCCAGCATTTT.

This chain links TRBV12-5 with TRBJ2-7; 10 bases fit TRBD2. This CDR3 contains 17 residues. V lost 2 bases, J lost 4 bases, and 11 bases stayed unmatched. Per the germline V gene, CDR1 is LGHNT and CDR2 is FRNRAP. CDR3 nucleotide sequence: TGTGCTAGTGGTTTGACCCTCGACGGGACTAGCGCTTACGAGCAGTACTTC. This sequence encodes CASGLTLDGTSAYEQYF.

The chain is built from TRBV29-1 and TRBJ1-2; 10 nucleotides match TRBD1. V lost 6 bases, J lost 8 bases, and 15 bases stayed unmatched. Germline assignment: CDR1 SQVTM and CDR2 ANQGSEA. The CDR3 extends over 15 amino acids. The CDR3 DNA reads as TGCAGCGTCCTCACCCCCGGGACAGGGGTGAGAGGCTACACCTTC. Translation: CSVLTPGTGVRGYTF.

The CDR3 nucleotides read TGTGCCAGCAGCTCACAGAGCCGGGGGCCCCAGCATTTT. Its translation is CASSSQSRGPQHF. This chain joins TRBV9 and TRBJ1-5; no firm D call. The V end was cut by 4 bases, the J end by 9 bases, with 14 bases between. From germline, CDR1 is SGDLS and CDR2 YYNGEE. The CDR3 covers 13 residues.

The chain is built from TRBV6-1 and TRBJ1-1; 9 positions agree with TRBD1. The V gene end was trimmed by 6 bases and the J gene end by 6 bases; junction bases not matched to a gene: 11. The length of the CDR3 is 15 residues. Germline V gene sequence: CDR1 MNHNS, CDR2 SASEGT. In DNA form, the CDR3 reads TGTGCCAGCAGGACTGGACAGGGGCAGATCGCTGAAGCTTTCTTT. It translates to CASRTGQGQIAEAFF.

This clone has just one count. The gene calls are TRBV7-6 and TRBJ2-7; D may be TRBD1 (6 bases). The germline gives CDR1 SGHVS, CDR2 FNYEAQ. V dropped 1 base and J dropped 0 bases, with 10 bases sitting between them. The CDR3 spans 15 residues. The CDR3 DNA reads as TGTGCCAGCAGCTTAGGGCAGGGGAGCTCCTACGAGCAGTACTTC. It yields the protein CASSLGQGSSYEQYF.